This is a list of T cell receptor beta chains from one sample in a study of blood T cell repertoires in COVID-19. Some clones are missing from TCRdb's copy, which holds only in-frame ones; the method was immunoSEQ multiplex PCR. Found here are about 180,000 clones, 88% of them singletons; the top ten hold roughly 10%. Sequenced input: PBMCs or T cells enriched from blood (not recorded which). The source is a young woman who had recovered from COVID-19. Both conserved end residues are part of each CDR3. D genes are given only for firm matches. Clone size appears in some rows only: once, few, many, or a class for an expanded clone.

>-|-|TRBJ2-5|TRBV6-2/TRBV6-3
TGTGCCAGCAGTAAAGAGACAGGATGGGAGACCCAGTACTTC
CASSKETGWETQYF
>-|-|TRBJ2-7|TRBV7-2
TGTGCCAGCAGCGTGAGCTCCTACGAGCAGTACTTC
CASSVSSYEQYF
>-|TRBD1|TRBJ1-1|TRBV11-2
TGTGCCAGCAGCCAGGGGACAGCAAACACTGAAGCTTTCTTT
CASSQGTANTEAFF
>-|TRBD1|TRBJ2-1|TRBV19
TGTGCCAGTAGTAAAAGGGGGCCTTCCTACAATGAGCAGTTCTTC
CASSKRGPSYNEQFF
>-|-|TRBJ1-6|TRBV27
TGTGCCAGCAGTAATACCCCCGGGGGCTCCTATAATTCACCCCTCCACTTT
CASSNTPGGSYNSPLHF
>-|TRBD2|TRBJ2-7|TRBV13
TGTGCCAGCAGCTTCGGGAGGCGGAACTACGAGCAGTACTTC
CASSFGRRNYEQYF
>-|-|TRBJ1-3|TRBV4-3
TGCGCCAGCAGCCAAGATCCCCGTGGACAAACACGAAACACCATATATTTT
CASSQDPRGQTRNTIYF
>-|-|TRBJ2-1|TRBV5-6
TGTGCCAGCAGCTTGGCCCCAGGGGTCAATGAGCAGTTCTTC
CASSLAPGVNEQFF
>-|TRBD2|TRBJ2-3|TRBV5-1
TGCGCCAGCAGCTTCTTCCTAGCGGGAGCCACAGATACGCAGTATTTT
CASSFFLAGATDTQYF
>-|-|TRBJ2-5|TRBV30
TGTGCCTGGAGTCCCGGGCGGGCGGGTGTCGAGACCCAGTACTTC
CAWSPGRAGVETQYF
>-|-|TRBJ2-1|TRBV6-6
TGTGCCAGCAGTTACGTTGCATTCTACGAGCAGTTCTTC
CASSYVAFYEQFF
>once|-|TRBJ1-1|TRBV5-6
TGTGCCAGCAGCTTATCAGTGGTTACTGAAGCTTTCTTT
CASSLSVVTEAFF
>-|TRBD1|TRBJ1-1|TRBV30
TGTGCAGTACAGGGGTGGGGGATGAACACTGAAGCTTTCTTT
CAVQGWGMNTEAFF
>once|TRBD1|TRBJ1-1|TRBV6-5
TGTGCCAGCAGTCAAACAGGGGGCGTAGCTTTCTTT
CASSQTGGVAFF
>-|-|TRBJ2-7|TRBV2
TGTGCCAGCAGTGAAGAACAGGATAGCTCCTACGAGCAGTACTTC
CASSEEQDSSYEQYF
>-|-|TRBJ2-7|TRBV5-1
TGCGCCAGCAGCGCCGGTGGAGGGAATTCATACGAGCAGTACTTC
CASSAGGGNSYEQYF
>-|TRBD2|TRBJ2-1|TRBV6-6
TGTGCCAGCACTCTGAGCGGGAGTTTCGGAAAGTTCTTC
CASTLSGSFGKFF
>-|-|TRBJ2-1|TRBV2
TGTGCCAGCAATAAGCCAGGGGTTGTGAATGAGCAGTTCTTC
CASNKPGVVNEQFF
>-|TRBD2|TRBJ2-2|TRBV9
TGTGCCAGCAGCGCGACTAGCGGGGCCACCGGGCGCACCGGGGAGCTGTTTTTT
CASSATSGATGRTGELFF
>-|TRBD2|TRBJ2-2|TRBV6-2/TRBV6-3
TGTGCCAGCAGTCGGGGACTACCGGCCACCGGGGAGCTGTTTTTT
CASSRGLPATGELFF
>once|-|TRBJ1-1|TRBV7-9
TGTGCCAGCAGCCGCGGGGTGGGCACTGAAGCTTTCTTT
CASSRGVGTEAFF
>-|TRBD1|TRBJ2-3|TRBV11-3
TGTGCCAGCAGTTCGGGACAGGTCGACACAGATACGCAGTATTTT
CASSSGQVDTDTQYF
>-|TRBD1|TRBJ1-2|TRBV28
TGTGCCAGCAGATCGACAGGGACAGGTTTTGGCTACACCTTC
CASRSTGTGFGYTF
>-|TRBD1|TRBJ1-1|TRBV19
TGTGCCAGTAGTGGAGACAGGGGTAACACTGAAGCTTTCTTT
CASSGDRGNTEAFF
>-|-|TRBJ2-5|TRBV5-1
TGCGCCAGCAGCGCCCCGCCGGAAGAGACCCAGTACTTC
CASSAPPEETQYF
>few|-|TRBJ1-6|TRBV7-6
TGTGCCAGCAGCTTACAGGGAATTGAGAATTCACCCCTCCACTTT
CASSLQGIENSPLHF
>-|TRBD2|TRBJ2-1|TRBV5-6
TGTGCCAGCAGTCCCGGGACTAGCGGGTTAAGCTCCTACAATGAGCAGTTCTTC
CASSPGTSGLSSYNEQFF
>-|-|TRBJ2-2|TRBV11-1
TGTGCCAGCAGCACCGAGGGAACACCGGTCCCAATGTTTTTT
CASSTEGTPVPMFF
>-|-|TRBJ1-3|TRBV12-5
TGTGCTAGTGGTTTGGCGCCAGGGGTCGAATTAAGCTCTGGAAACACCATATATTTT
CASGLAPGVELSSGNTIYF
>-|-|TRBJ2-3|TRBV30
TGTGCCTGGAGTGGAGGGTTAGGCACAGATACGCAGTATTTT
CAWSGGLGTDTQYF
>-|-|TRBJ2-2|TRBV6-4
TGTGCCAGCAGTGACCTCACCGGGGAGCTGTTTTTT
CASSDLTGELFF
>-|TRBD2|TRBJ2-1|TRBV9
TGTGCCAGCAGCCATCCTCGGGCTAGCGGGCCCTTTGAGCAGTTCTTC
CASSHPRASGPFEQFF
>-|TRBD1|TRBJ1-2|TRBV28
TGTGCCAGCAGTGGGACAGCTCTTGGCTACACCTTC
CASSGTALGYTF
>-|-|TRBJ2-1|TRBV27
TGTGCCAGCAGGCGCCTAGCGAACAATGAGCAGTTCTTC
CASRRLANNEQFF
>once|-|TRBJ2-1|TRBV7-2
TGTGCCAGCAGCCTACCCGGCGGGCCCGTCTTCAATGAGCAGTTCTTC
CASSLPGGPVFNEQFF
>-|TRBD1|TRBJ2-5|TRBV30
TGTGCCTGGAGAGGAGGTGACAGGGGAGAGACCCAGTACTTC
CAWRGGDRGETQYF
>-|-|TRBJ2-3|TRBV28
TGTGCCAGCAGTTTGGACCGAGGGGGGGTAGATACGCAGTATTTT
CASSLDRGGVDTQYF
>-|TRBD1|TRBJ2-3|TRBV18
TGTGCCAGCTCACCCGACAGGGTGACAGATACGCAGTATTTT
CASSPDRVTDTQYF
>-|TRBD2|TRBJ2-1|TRBV5-4
TGTGCCAGCAGCCCCAGCGGGAGGCTCCCTTCTAGCTCCTACAATGAGCAGTTCTTC
CASSPSGRLPSSSYNEQFF
>-|TRBD2|TRBJ2-3|TRBV30
TGTGCCTGGAGTGACGGGAGGTTAGATACGCAGTATTTT
CAWSDGRLDTQYF